Sequencing of this T cell receptor (delta chain) was carried out in a study of gamma-delta chains in newborns, infants, children. Study information: Innate gammadelta T cells reportedly expand polyclonally right after birth, driven by microbial exposure, per the title.

TCRdb called clones anew from the reads with CATT. The sample has some 3,300 delta-chain clones, roughly 3% seen once. V was clipped by 0 bases and J by 4 bases; unmatched bases: 11. Per germline, CDR1 GEAIGNYY and CDR2 EKD. The CDR3 loop spans 18 amino acids. Notes on this clone: A read error may explain this, as a much larger clone is one base away.

The chain recombines TRDV2 with TRDJ1, with 12 positions matching TRDD3. Material for sequencing was blood. The TCR originated in a child who was a newborn, infant or young child, either healthy, febrile or measles-vaccinated (not recorded which). CDR3 residues: CACDTVPTGGYRGDKLIF. As DNA, the CDR3 is TGTGCCTGTGACACCGTACCAACTGGGGGATACAGGGGCGATAAACTCATCTTT.